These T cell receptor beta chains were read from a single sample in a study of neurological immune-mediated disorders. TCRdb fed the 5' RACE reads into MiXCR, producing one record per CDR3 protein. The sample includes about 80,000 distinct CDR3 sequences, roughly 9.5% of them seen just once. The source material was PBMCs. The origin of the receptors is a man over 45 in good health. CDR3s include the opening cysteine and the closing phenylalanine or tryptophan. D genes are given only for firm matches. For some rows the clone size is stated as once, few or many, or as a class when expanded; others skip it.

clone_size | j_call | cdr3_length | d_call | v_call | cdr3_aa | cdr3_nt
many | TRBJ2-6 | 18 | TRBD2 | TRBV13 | CASSFGLASLSGANVLTF | TGTGCCAGCAGCTTCGGACTAGCGTCCCTCTCTGGGGCCAACGTCCTGACTTTC
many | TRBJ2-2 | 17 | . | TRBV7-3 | CASSPLRDTGRTGELFF | TGTGCCAGCAGCCCGTTAAGGGATACAGGGCGCACCGGGGAGCTGTTTTTT
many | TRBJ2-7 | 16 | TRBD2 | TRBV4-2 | CASSQGLAGVFYEQYF | TGTGCCAGCAGCCAGGGACTAGCGGGAGTTTTCTACGAGCAGTACTTC
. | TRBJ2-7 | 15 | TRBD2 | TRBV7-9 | CASSVGGGLADEQYF | TGTGCCAGCAGCGTAGGCGGGGGACTGGCGGACGAGCAGTACTTC
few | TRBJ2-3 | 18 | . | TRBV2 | CASSEVGPPRTDTDTQYF | TGTGCCAGCAGTGAAGTTGGCCCCCCCCGTACTGACACAGATACGCAGTATTTT
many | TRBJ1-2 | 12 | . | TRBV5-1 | CASSSQGIGYTF | TGCGCCAGCAGCTCGCAGGGAATTGGATACACCTTC
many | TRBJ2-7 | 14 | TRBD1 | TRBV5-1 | CASSSGQGAYEQYF | TGCGCCAGCAGCTCTGGACAGGGGGCCTACGAGCAGTACTTC
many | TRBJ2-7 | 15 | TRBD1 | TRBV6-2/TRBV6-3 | CASSYSGQGGMEQYF | TGTGCCAGCAGTTACTCTGGACAGGGCGGAATGGAGCAGTACTTC
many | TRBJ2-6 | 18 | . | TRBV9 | CASSVAPGPSSGANVLTF | TGTGCCAGCAGCGTAGCTCCGGGACCGAGCTCTGGGGCCAACGTCCTGACTTTC
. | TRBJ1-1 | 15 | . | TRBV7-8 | CASSLDWDANTEAFF | TGTGCCAGCAGCTTAGATTGGGACGCTAACACTGAAGCTTTCTTT
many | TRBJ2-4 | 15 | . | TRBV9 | CASSRSGRGGDIQYF | TGTGCCAGCAGCCGTTCGGGGAGGGGGGGGGACATTCAGTACTTC
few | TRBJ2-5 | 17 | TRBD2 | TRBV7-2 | CASSLRTRLASQETQYF | TGTGCCAGCAGCCTCCGGACTAGGCTAGCTAGTCAAGAGACCCAGTACTTC
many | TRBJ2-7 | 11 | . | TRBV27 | CASSGQYEQYF | TGTGCCAGCAGTGGGCAGTACGAGCAGTACTTC
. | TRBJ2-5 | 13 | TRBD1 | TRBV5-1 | CASSFTGEETQYF | TGCGCCAGCAGCTTCACAGGGGAGGAGACCCAGTACTTC
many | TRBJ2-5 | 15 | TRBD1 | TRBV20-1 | CSAPTYRGLGETQYF | TGCAGTGCCCCCACCTACAGGGGCCTTGGAGAGACCCAGTACTTC
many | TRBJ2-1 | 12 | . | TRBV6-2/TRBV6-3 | CASSFGGNEQFF | TGTGCCAGCAGTTTCGGGGGCAATGAGCAGTTCTTC
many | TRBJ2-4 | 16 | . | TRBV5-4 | CASVSGARGAKNIQYF | TGTGCCAGCGTTTCGGGAGCACGCGGAGCCAAAAACATTCAGTACTTC
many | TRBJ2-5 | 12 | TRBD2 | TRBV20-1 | CSASRREGTQYF | TGCAGTGCTAGTCGGCGGGAGGGGACCCAGTACTTC
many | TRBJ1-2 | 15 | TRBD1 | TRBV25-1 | CASSEYSGGAEGYTF | TGTGCCAGCAGTGAATACTCAGGGGGCGCGGAGGGCTACACCTTC
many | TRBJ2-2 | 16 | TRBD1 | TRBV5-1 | CASSWTGGANTGERFF | TGCGCCAGCAGCTGGACAGGGGGAGCGAACACCGGGGAGCGGTTTTTT
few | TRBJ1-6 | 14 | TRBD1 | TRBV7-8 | CASRAGTDNSPLHF | TGTGCCAGCAGAGCCGGGACAGATAATTCACCCCTCCACTTT
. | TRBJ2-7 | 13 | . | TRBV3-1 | CASSQARSCDQYF | TGTGCCAGCAGCCAAGCGAGGAGCTGCGACCAGTACTTC
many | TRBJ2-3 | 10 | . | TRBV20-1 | CSAPWGTQYF | TGCAGTGCTCCGTGGGGTACGCAGTATTTT